This TCR beta chain was sequenced in a study of identical twins. Regarding the study as a whole: Reduced insertions were recorded for abundant cord blood beta clonotypes, with no such pattern in memory repertoires. In beta out-of-frame sequences, the excess sharing between twins was weaker.

This clonotype turned up a few times. Antigen: not known. The cDNA had a unique molecular identifier and a template-switch universal primer site. TCRdb processed the 5' RACE reads anew with MiXCR; each CDR3 protein has one entry. The sample holds about 570,000 distinct CDR3 sequences, 9% to 10% seen once. Trimming removed 6 bases at V and 6 bases at J, with 9 bases between. This CDR3 contains 11 residues. The same sample was also used in a study of yellow fever vaccine responses in identical twins.

The receptor was isolated from a woman aged 18 to 35 in good health. The specimen was PBMCs. The V call is TRBV12-3 or TRBV12-4, the J call TRBJ2-7; TRBD1 is a possible D gene (5 bases). CDR3 residues: CASRYGAEQYF. CDR3 nucleotides: TGTGCCAGCAGATATGGGGCCGAGCAGTACTTC.